This T cell receptor beta chain derives from a study of cytotoxic CD8 clonotypes in ibrutinib-treated CLL. Whole-study results and caveats: Higher clonality was seen at ibrutinib response and a return toward baseline at progression.

To note about this clone: What it binds is unknown.

CDR1 is KGHSH, CDR2 LQKENI, per germline. With 11 bases clipped from V and 2 bases from J, the junction kept 8 bases outside the gene matches. This CDR3 region has 14 residues. Clones were read by immunoSEQ multiplex PCR, and TCRdb kept only the in-frame ones, dropping some. Of some 200,000 clones in the sample, more than 65% are singletons; the top ten hold roughly 5.8%. The source was PBMCs, collected after 12 months of ibrutinib treatment. The TCR sequence derives from a human donor with chronic lymphocytic leukemia. The chain has TRBV18 and TRBJ2-7; 11 nucleotides align to TRBD1. As DNA, the CDR3 is TGTGCCGCTTACCCGGGACAGGGGGCCTACGAGCAGTACTTC. Its translation: CAAYPGQGAYEQYF.